Listed here are 20 T cell receptor beta chains from one sample, sequenced in a study of blood T cells in healthy people across ages. Primed by a sample-barcoded 5' primer and a J-beta primer mix, a second PCR proceeded for about 7 to 11 cycles. From the 5' RACE reads, TCRdb called clonotypes with MiXCR, one entry per CDR3 protein. The table includes hundreds of thousands of distinct CDR3 sequences, around 20% detected once. Sequenced: blood. These receptors were collected from a man aged 65-85 years in good health.

This clonotype has a handful of counts. The chain carries TRBV20-1 and TRBJ2-3; a weak D match, TRBD1 (6 bases). V was pared by 6 bases and J by 6 bases, with 19 bases between. Germline CDR1 is DFQATT and CDR2 is SNEGSKA (reference sequence). The length of the CDR3 is 14 residues. The CDR3 nucleotides are TGCAGTGCCCCGCGGACAGACCATTCGGATACGCAGTATTTT. It codes for CSAPRTDHSDTQYF.

This chain uses TRBV28 with TRBJ2-6, with a possible D match to TRBD2 (6 bases). The CDR3 has 14 amino acids. Germline V lookup: CDR1 MDHEN, CDR2 SYDVKM. V was clipped by 7 bases and J by 2 bases, with 9 bases between them. The CDR3 DNA reads as TGTGCCAGCATTGGCGGGGCTGGGGCCAACGTCCTGACTTTC. Translating gives CASIGGAGANVLTF.

The chain employs TRBV5-6 and TRBJ2-3, with TRBD2 matching over 8 bases. Germline lookup yields CDR1 SGHDT and CDR2 YYEEEE. V was clipped by 4 bases and J by 6 bases; unmatched bases: 7. This CDR3 region has 14 residues. For the CDR3, the DNA is TGTGCCAGCAGCCTCCGCGGGAGGTATGATACGCAGTATTTT. Encoded protein: CASSLRGRYDTQYF.

V is TRBV7-9 and J is TRBJ2-3, with unresolved D. The CDR3 runs to 15 residues. CDR1 and CDR2 from the germline V gene are SEHNR and FQNEAQ (reference sequence). V was clipped by 1 base and J by 2 bases, with 10 bases between them. CDR3 sequence (DNA): TGTGCCAGCAGCTTAGAAGCTAGAAACACAGATACGCAGTATTTT. Its protein is CASSLEARNTDTQYF.

The chain combines TRBV6-2 or TRBV6-3 with TRBJ2-7, with D possibly matching TRBD2 (6 bases). V shed 2 bases and J shed 3 bases, with 14 bases lying between them. The CDR3 runs 15 residues. Per germline, CDR1 MNHEY and CDR2 SVGEGT. In DNA, the CDR3 is TGTGCCAGCAGTTACGGGCAGGAGGGGAACTACGAGCAGTACTTC. Encoded protein: CASSYGQEGNYEQYF.

The chain links TRBV29-1 to TRBJ2-5, with 13 bases that match TRBD2. The germline gives CDR1 SQVTM, CDR2 ANQGSEA. The CDR3 contains 14 residues. The trim removed 7 bases at V and 4 bases at J, leaving 6 bases unmatched. CDR3 amino acids: CSGTSGSLGETQYF. CDR3 coding DNA: TGCAGCGGGACTAGCGGGAGTTTAGGAGAGACCCAGTACTTC. The full variable domain, its missing parts supplied by reference TRBV29-1 and TRBJ2-5, is SAVISQKPSRDICQRGTSLTIQCQVDSQVTMMFWYRQQPGQSLTLIATANQGSEATYESGFVIDKFPISRPNLTFSTLTVSNMSPEDSSIYLCSGTSGSLGETQYFGPGTRLLVL.

This clonotype occurred a few times. This chain uses TRBV6-5 with TRBJ2-5; D unclear. The ends were cut back, 6 bases at V and 7 bases at J, with 15 bases in the middle. CDR1 is MNHEY and CDR2 is SVGAGI in the germline V gene. The CDR3 runs 13 residues. CDR3 sequence reads: CASRKETSGTQYF. As DNA, the CDR3 is TGTGCCAGCAGGAAAGAAACGTCTGGGACCCAGTACTTC.

This rearrangement joins TRBV25-1 to TRBJ1-1; no reliable D call. Trimming took 4 bases from V and 1 from J, leaving 10 bases between them. CDR1 is MGHDK, CDR2 SYGVNS, per germline. The length of the CDR3 is 14 residues. Here the CDR3 DNA reads TGTGCCAGCAGTGCCGGGCCCAGGAACACTGAAGCTTTCTTT. This encodes CASSAGPRNTEAFF.

The chain employs TRBV20-1 and TRBJ1-5, with 12 positions matching TRBD1. The CDR3 spans 16 residues. Per the germline V gene, CDR1 is DFQATT and CDR2 is SNEGSKA (reference sequence). Trimming cost V 0 bases and J 6 bases; bases outside gene matches: 6. The CDR3, as DNA: TGCAGTGCTAGAGATGTCGGGACAGGGGGCTTTCAGCCCCAGCATTTT. This encodes CSARDVGTGGFQPQHF.

The rearrangement joins TRBV20-1 to TRBJ2-1, with 9 bases fitting TRBD2. The ends lost 6 bases at V and 5 bases at J; junction bases unmatched: 14. The CDR3 extends over 16 amino acids. CDR1 DFQATT and CDR2 SNEGSKA come from the germline V gene (reference sequence). The CDR3 DNA reads TGCAGTGCCCTGAGGAGCGCGGGAGGGCCCGACAATGAGCAGTTCTTC. Translated, it gives CSALRSAGGPDNEQFF.

V is TRBV14 and J is TRBJ2-2; no firm D call. Germline-derived CDR1 and CDR2 are SGHDN and FVKESK. Trimming stripped 3 bases from V and 9 bases from J, with 5 bases between. The CDR3 is 11 residues long. CDR3 DNA sequence: TGTGCCAGCAGCCAGTTTCGGGAGCTGTTTTTT. This translates into CASSQFRELFF. Full variable domain (missing parts from reference TRBV14 and TRBJ2-2): EAGVTQFPSHSVIEKGQTVTLRCDPISGHDNLYWYRRVMGKEIKFLLHFVKESKQDESGMPNNRFLAERTGGTYSTLKVQPAELEDSGVYFCASSQFRELFFGEGSRLTVL.

The sample holds a few counts of this clonotype. The J gene is TRBJ1-4, the V gene TRBV27; perhaps TRBD1 as D (5 bases). The germline V gene has CDR1 MNHEY and CDR2 SMNVEV (reference sequence). CDR3 length: 15 amino acids. Trimming removed 6 bases from V and 1 base from J, with 12 bases in between. The CDR3 nucleotides are TGTGCCAGCAGGGCGTCCGGGGGAACTAATGAAAAACTGTTTTTT. As protein: CASRASGGTNEKLFF.

This clonotype was picked up a small number of times. The DNA for the CDR3 is TGTGCCAGCAGCCGCTCTACCGTCTACGAGCAGTACTTC. Translating gives CASSRSTVYEQYF. The chain is built from TRBV14 and TRBJ2-5, with no clear D. The J call may be faulty, since TRBJ2-7 better matches the DNA end. Germline CDR1 reads SGHDN; CDR2 reads FVKESK. The CDR3 is 13 amino acids.

DNA for the CDR3: TGCAGTGCTACTTCCGGGACAGGGGGTCAGCCCCAGCATTTT. Encoded protein: CSATSGTGGQPQHF. The gene calls are TRBV20-1 and TRBJ1-5, with 11 positions matching TRBD1. J lost 6 bases, V lost 4 bases, and 5 bases had no gene match. This CDR3 comprises 14 residues. Germline V gene sequence: CDR1 DFQATT, CDR2 SNEGSKA (reference sequence).

This clonotype showed up just a few times. The junction does not match germline at one end; this may be a read error. The V and J genes are TRBV14 and TRBJ2-1; D remains unclear. This CDR3 is built from 13 residues. Germline-derived CDR1 and CDR2 are SGHDN and FVKESK. CDR3: CAGSQVSYNEQFF. The CDR3 DNA reads as TGTGCCGGCAGCCAAGTCTCCTACAATGAGCAGTTCTTC.

The chain links TRBV29-1 to TRBJ2-3; 10 bases agree with TRBD2. Trimming cost V 1 base and J 5 bases; bases outside gene matches: 9. The CDR3 spans 16 residues. Looked up from germline, CDR1 is SQVTM and CDR2 is ANQGSEA. CDR3 in amino acids: CSVEGELAGVEDTQYF. The CDR3 DNA reads TGCAGCGTTGAAGGGGAGCTAGCGGGGGTCGAAGATACGCAGTATTTT.

This clonotype was counted between two and nine times. The genes are TRBV2 and TRBJ1-1; D unresolved. Trimming pared 0 bases from V and 7 bases from J, leaving 9 bases between. This CDR3 is 13 amino acids long. CDR1 SNHLY and CDR2 FYNNEI come from the germline V gene. CDR3 protein: CASSEASAGEAFF. CDR3 DNA sequence: TGTGCCAGCAGTGAAGCCAGTGCTGGTGAAGCTTTCTTT.

This chain connects TRBV5-4 to TRBJ2-2; 8 bases are a match to TRBD2. V was pared by 2 bases and J by 4 bases, with 4 bases of the junction left unmatched. CDR1 SGHNT and CDR2 YYREEE come from the germline V gene (reference sequence). The CDR3 totals 15 residues. This CDR3 is CASSFGGRFTGELFF. The CDR3 bases are TGTGCCAGCAGCTTTGGCGGGAGGTTCACCGGGGAGCTGTTTTTT.

In this sample, this clonotype turned up a few times. The chain couples TRBV11-2 to TRBJ2-4; D is possibly TRBD2 (7 bases). CDR1 and CDR2 from the germline V gene are SGHAT and FQNNGV. V was cut by 4 bases and J by 7 bases, with 17 bases left in between. The CDR3 is 15 residues long. CDR3: CASSSLQGRENIQYF. The CDR3 coding sequence is TGTGCCAGCAGCTCGCTTCAGGGGCGGGAGAACATTCAGTACTTC.

The sample holds a few counts of this clonotype. The chain combines TRBV7-2 with TRBJ2-4; 7 positions agree with TRBD1. The ends lost 4 bases at V and 6 bases at J; junction bases unmatched: 6. Germline V CDR1 and CDR2: SGHTA, FQGNSA. The CDR3 loop spans 14 amino acids. CDR3 sequence (DNA): TGTGCCAGCAGCTCGTGGACAGGATCAAACATTCAGTACTTC. Its protein is CASSSWTGSNIQYF.